This is a list of T cell receptor beta chains from one sample in a study of T cell repertoires in ileal Crohn's disease. The method was immunoSEQ multiplex PCR; TCRdb's version includes in-frame clones alone and lacks a portion of them. This repertoire shows some 4,000 clones, around 70% found once; its top ten account for more than 7.5%. Sequencing was carried out using ileal tissue. These receptors were taken from an adult with Crohn's disease. Each CDR3 is given with its conserved first and last residue. Each record gives: clone size, V gene, J gene, D gene, CDR3 DNA, CDR3 protein. The D gene is left open where the match is weak. Size is omitted from some rows. Given values are once, few, many or a class for expanded clones.

>NA|TRBV4-1|TRBJ2-4|TRBD1
TGCGCCAGCAGCCAGTCGGGACAGGGAAGGGCCAAAAACATTCAGTACTTC
CASSQSGQGRAKNIQYF
>NA|TRBV18|TRBJ1-4|NA
TGTGCCAGCTCACCGGCGGCAACTAATGAAAAACTGTTTTTT
CASSPAATNEKLFF
>NA|TRBV7-9|TRBJ2-3|TRBD2
TGTGCCAGCAGCCCGGGACTAGCCAACACAGATACGCAGTATTTT
CASSPGLANTDTQYF
>few|TRBV20-1|TRBJ1-1|NA
TGCAGTGCTTTAAGGGGGACTGAAGCTTTCTTT
CSALRGTEAFF
>few|TRBV28|TRBJ1-5|TRBD1
TGTGCCAGCAGTCCCCCGGGACAGGGGAGCAATCAGCCCCAGCATTTT
CASSPPGQGSNQPQHF
>NA|TRBV19|TRBJ1-1|NA
TGTGCCAGTGCCGGGTTGGGCACTGAAGCTTTCTTT
CASAGLGTEAFF
>NA|TRBV11-2|TRBJ1-1|TRBD1
TGTGCCAGCAGCCAAGACCGGGACAGGGAAGGGAACATGAACACTGAAGCTTTCTTT
CASSQDRDREGNMNTEAFF
>few|TRBV6-4|TRBJ2-5|TRBD2
TGTGCCAGCACCTGGCTCCTAGCGGGAGGGCCAGAGACCCAGTACTTC
CASTWLLAGGPETQYF
>NA|TRBV6-1|TRBJ1-1|NA
TGTGCCAGCAGTGCCCAGGAGAACACTGAAGCTTTCTTT
CASSAQENTEAFF
>NA|TRBV30|TRBJ2-1|TRBD2
TGTGCCTGGAGCCCCCTAACAGTTTTCCGGGAGGGCCCCTCCTACAATGAGCAGTTCTTC
CAWSPLTVFREGPSYNEQFF
>few|TRBV19|TRBJ2-7|TRBD1
TGTGCCAGTAGTATCTCGGGGACAGGGCACGAGCAGTACTTC
CASSISGTGHEQYF
>NA|TRBV29-1|TRBJ2-5|NA
TGCAGCACCGGAGGAGAGACCCAGTACTTC
CSTGGETQYF
>large|TRBV4-1|TRBJ1-5|TRBD1
TGCGCCAGCAGCCAAATGACAGGGGCCAGCAATCAGCCCCAGCATTTT
CASSQMTGASNQPQHF
>few|TRBV11-2|TRBJ1-2|TRBD1
TGTGCCAGCAGCTCCCTTACGGGACAGCCGCTTTATGGCTACACCTTC
CASSSLTGQPLYGYTF
>NA|TRBV5-4|TRBJ2-5|TRBD2
TGTGCCAGCAGCACCCGGACTAGCGGGAGAACGTGGGAGACCCAGTACTTC
CASSTRTSGRTWETQYF
>NA|TRBV20-1|TRBJ2-7|NA
TGCAGTGCTAGAATGGAGGCGGTGCAGTACTTC
CSARMEAVQYF
>NA|TRBV2|TRBJ1-2|NA
TGTGCCAGCAGTGATCAGTTTAACTATGGCTACACCTTC
CASSDQFNYGYTF
>NA|TRBV9|TRBJ2-1|NA
TGTGCCAGCAGCGTAGGAGGGCGGAAAGGGAACAATGAGCAGTTCTTC
CASSVGGRKGNNEQFF
>NA|TRBV2|TRBJ2-3|TRBD1
TGTGCCAGCAGTGAAAAGGGGACAGAGTTCACAGATACGCAGTATTTT
CASSEKGTEFTDTQYF
>few|TRBV2|TRBJ2-1|NA
TGTGCCAGCAGTGAAGGGCGAGGTAGTGAGCAGTTCTTC
CASSEGRGSEQFF
>once|TRBV4-3|TRBJ2-1|TRBD2
TGCGCCAGCAGCCAAGATCGGAATAGCGGGATATACAATGAGCAGTTCTTC
CASSQDRNSGIYNEQFF
>NA|TRBV11-3|TRBJ2-1|TRBD2
TGTGCCAGCAGCTTACGTATAGCGGGGCGGCACAATGAGCAGTTCTTC
CASSLRIAGRHNEQFF
>NA|TRBV19|TRBJ2-4|TRBD2
TGTGCCAGTAGTATTGGGGCTAGCGGGGCCCTCATAGCCAAAAACATTCAGTACTTC
CASSIGASGALIAKNIQYF
>NA|TRBV25-1|TRBJ1-2|NA
TGTGCCAGCAGTGAAGACGACAGTAACTATGGCTACACCTTC
CASSEDDSNYGYTF
>NA|TRBV19|TRBJ2-3|TRBD1
TGTGCCAGTAGAGCACAGGGGACAGGGGCAGATACGCAGTATTTT
CASRAQGTGADTQYF
>NA|TRBV5-1|TRBJ1-1|NA
TGCGCCAGCACCTCGACAGGCGACACTGAAGCTTTCTTT
CASTSTGDTEAFF
>NA|TRBV7-2|TRBJ2-2|NA
TGTGCCAGCAGCCCGTTAGGTAGTCGGGCCGGGGAGCTGTTTTTT
CASSPLGSRAGELFF
>NA|TRBV11-3|TRBJ1-1|NA
TGTGCCAGCAGCTTAGTCCGGGCAGGCCGGACAGCTCTTACTGAAGCTTTCTTT
CASSLVRAGRTALTEAFF
>NA|TRBV5-1|TRBJ2-7|TRBD1
TGCGCCAGCAGCTCCGGGACAGGGGTCGAGCAGTACTTC
CASSSGTGVEQYF
>NA|TRBV6-5|TRBJ2-5|NA
TGTGCCAGCAGAAAACAGCCGGGAGTTAAAGAGACCCAGTACTTC
CASRKQPGVKETQYF
>NA|TRBV7-8|TRBJ1-4|NA
TGTGCCAGCAGCTTGGAGGATGCGGGGGAAAATGAAAAACTGTTTTTT
CASSLEDAGENEKLFF
>NA|TRBV5-6|TRBJ1-3|NA
TGTGCCAGCAGCCGCCGGACAGTAGGAAACACCATATATTTT
CASSRRTVGNTIYF
>NA|TRBV5-4|TRBJ1-1|NA
TGTGCCAGCAGTCGTTGGACAGTACGAGGGCTGAGCACTGAAGCTTTCTTT
CASSRWTVRGLSTEAFF
>NA|TRBV6-1|TRBJ2-7|NA
TGTGCCAGTAGACTTTCGACAGCGAGCTCCTACGAGCAGTACTTC
CASRLSTASSYEQYF
>large|TRBV4-2|TRBJ1-5|NA
TGTGCCAGCAGCCAAGAGGCCCCAGGGCTAGAGCAGCCCCAGCATTTT
CASSQEAPGLEQPQHF
>NA|TRBV2|TRBJ2-1|NA
TGTGCCAGCAGTGAAGCAAGGAGCGGCCGAGAGCAGTTCTTC
CASSEARSGREQFF
>NA|TRBV5-1|TRBJ2-5|TRBD2
TGCGCCAGCAGCTTGGCGCTCACTAGCGGGGCGGAGACCCAGTACTTC
CASSLALTSGAETQYF
>few|TRBV5-4|TRBJ1-2|NA
TGTGCCAGCAGCTTGGAGCGGGTGGGCTATGGCTACACCTTC
CASSLERVGYGYTF
>NA|TRBV5-1|TRBJ2-1|NA
TGCGCCAGCAGCTTGGTGGCGGGGGCCGACAATGAGCAGTTCTTC
CASSLVAGADNEQFF
>few|TRBV5-4|TRBJ1-5|NA
TGTGCCAGCAGCCAAGAGGCCCCAGGGCTAGAGCAGCCCCAGCATTTT
CASSQEAPGLEQPQHF
>NA|TRBV7-9|TRBJ1-3|NA
TGTGCCAGCGCGCTTCAGGGGAGACTCTCTGGAAACACCATATATTTT
CASALQGRLSGNTIYF
>few|TRBV18|TRBJ2-3|NA
TGTGCCAGCTCACCACCGGGGCAGGGGCGCACAGATACGCAGTATTTT
CASSPPGQGRTDTQYF
>NA|TRBV7-9|TRBJ1-4|NA
TGTGCCAGCAGCCCGGGGGTATCGGGGATTGAAAAACTGTTTTTT
CASSPGVSGIEKLFF
>NA|TRBV2|TRBJ2-2|NA
TGTGCCAGCCAGGAACAGGCGCTGAACACCGGGGAGCTGTTTTTT
CASQEQALNTGELFF
>NA|TRBV19|TRBJ1-1|TRBD1
TGTGCCAGCCAAGTCGGGACAGGGGTCACTGAAGCTTTCTTT
CASQVGTGVTEAFF
>few|TRBV5-4|TRBJ1-3|TRBD1
TGTGCCAGCAGCCCCACCCGGGACAGGGGGCTAGGAAACACCATATATTTT
CASSPTRDRGLGNTIYF
>NA|TRBV4-2|TRBJ2-5|TRBD2
TGTGCCAGCAGCCAAGAGGCTAGCGGGGGCTTAATTACCGTCCAAGAGACCCAGTACTTC
CASSQEASGGLITVQETQYF
>NA|TRBV19|TRBJ1-2|TRBD1
TGTGCCAGTAGTACTAAAACGGAGGGGGCGCGTGACTATGGCTACACCTTC
CASSTKTEGARDYGYTF
>once|TRBV27|TRBJ2-2|TRBD1
TGTGCCAGTACGGGACAGGGTAAGACCGGGGAGCTGTTTTTT
CASTGQGKTGELFF
>NA|TRBV28|TRBJ2-2|NA
TGTGCCACCCTGCACTCGGGGGAGCTGTTTTTT
CATLHSGELFF
>few|TRBV7-7|TRBJ2-5|TRBD2
TGTGCTAGCAGCTTGAGAACTCCATCCGGGCGGGGAGGGGAGACCCAGTACTTC
CASSLRTPSGRGGETQYF
>NA|TRBV27|TRBJ1-2|NA
TGTGCCAGCATGGGGGGGGCGGACGGCTACACCTTC
CASMGGADGYTF
>NA|TRBV11-2|TRBJ1-2|NA
TGTGCCAGCAGCTTCTCATTACTTCGGGGGAACCCTAACTATGGCTACACCTTC
CASSFSLLRGNPNYGYTF